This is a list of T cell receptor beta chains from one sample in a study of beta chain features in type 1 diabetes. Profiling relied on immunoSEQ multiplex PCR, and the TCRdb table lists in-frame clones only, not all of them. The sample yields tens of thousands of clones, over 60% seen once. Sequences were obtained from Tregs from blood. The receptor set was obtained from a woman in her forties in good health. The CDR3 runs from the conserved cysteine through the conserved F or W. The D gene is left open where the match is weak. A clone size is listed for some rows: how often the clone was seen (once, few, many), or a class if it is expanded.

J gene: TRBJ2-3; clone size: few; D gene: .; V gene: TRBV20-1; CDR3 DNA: TGCAGTGCCAGGGACTTTACGCAGTATTTT; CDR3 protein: CSARDFTQYF
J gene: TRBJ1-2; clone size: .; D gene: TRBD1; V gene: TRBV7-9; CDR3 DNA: TGTGCCAGCAGCCATCAGGGGGCCAGGAATGGCTACACCTTC; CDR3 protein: CASSHQGARNGYTF
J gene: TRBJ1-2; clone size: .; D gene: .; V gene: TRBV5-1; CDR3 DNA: TGCGCCAGCAGCATGGGGACTCTTATGGGTGGCTACACCTTC; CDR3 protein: CASSMGTLMGGYTF
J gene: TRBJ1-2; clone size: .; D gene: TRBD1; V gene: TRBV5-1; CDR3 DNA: TGCGCCACCTCGGAGGCAGGGGGCCGTAACTATGGCTACACCTTC; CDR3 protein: CATSEAGGRNYGYTF
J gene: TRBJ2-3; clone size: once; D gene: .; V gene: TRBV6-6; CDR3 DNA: TGTGCCAGCAGCCCACGTCCCGAGGCACCGCAGTATTTT; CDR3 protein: CASSPRPEAPQYF
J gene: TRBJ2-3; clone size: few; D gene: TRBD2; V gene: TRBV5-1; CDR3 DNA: TGCGCCAGCAGCTTCCCTCGCGGGGGGGCCCAAGATACGCAGTATTTT; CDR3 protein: CASSFPRGGAQDTQYF
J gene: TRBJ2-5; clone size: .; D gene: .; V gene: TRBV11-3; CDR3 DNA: TGTGCCAGCAGCTCAGGGGAAGGGGACCAAGAGACCCAGTACTTC; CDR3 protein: CASSSGEGDQETQYF
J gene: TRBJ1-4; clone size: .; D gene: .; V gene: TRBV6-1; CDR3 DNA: TGTGCCAGCCAGTGGGGGAGGGTCTCTAATGAAAAACTGTTTTTT; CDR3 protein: CASQWGRVSNEKLFF
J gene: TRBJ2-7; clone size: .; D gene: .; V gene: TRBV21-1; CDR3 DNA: TGTGCCAGCAGCCCAAGGACAGATCCCTCCTACGAGCAGTACTTC; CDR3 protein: CASSPRTDPSYEQYF
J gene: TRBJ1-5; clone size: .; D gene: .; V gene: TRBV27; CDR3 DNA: TGTGCCAGCAGTTTAAAAGGCCTCGGGGGGGTCCAGCATTTT; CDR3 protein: CASSLKGLGGVQHF
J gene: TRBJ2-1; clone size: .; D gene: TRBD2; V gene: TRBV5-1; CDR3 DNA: TGCGCCAGCAGCCCCGGAAGGGCTATGCTGACTAGCGGGGGGAATGAGCAGTTCTTC; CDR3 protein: CASSPGRAMLTSGGNEQFF
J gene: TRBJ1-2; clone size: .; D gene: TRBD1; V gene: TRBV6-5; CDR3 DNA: TGTGCCAGCAGTTCCGACAGGGGATATGGCTACACCTTC; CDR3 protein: CASSSDRGYGYTF
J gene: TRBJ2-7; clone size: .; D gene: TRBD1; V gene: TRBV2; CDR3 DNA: TGTGCTTGCAGGGTAGGACAGGGCTCCTACGAGCAGTACTTC; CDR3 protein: CACRVGQGSYEQYF
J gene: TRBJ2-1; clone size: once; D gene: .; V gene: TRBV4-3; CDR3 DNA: TGCGCCAGCAGCCAAGATAGGGGTGCTGAGCAGTTCTTC; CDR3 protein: CASSQDRGAEQFF
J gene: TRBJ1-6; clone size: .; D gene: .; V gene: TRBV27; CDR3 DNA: TGTGCCAGCAGTTTACAGGGCGCGGGGAATTCACCCCTCCACTTT; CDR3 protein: CASSLQGAGNSPLHF
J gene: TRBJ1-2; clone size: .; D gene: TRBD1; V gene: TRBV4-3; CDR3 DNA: TGCGCCAGCAGCCAAGATAGGGGGCTCTCTTGGTATGGCTACACCTTC; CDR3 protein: CASSQDRGLSWYGYTF
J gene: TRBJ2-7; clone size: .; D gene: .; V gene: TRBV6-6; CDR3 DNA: TGTGCCAGCAGTTACTCGGACATTTCCTACGAGCAGTACTTC; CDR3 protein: CASSYSDISYEQYF
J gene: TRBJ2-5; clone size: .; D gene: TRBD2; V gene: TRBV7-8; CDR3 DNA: TGTGCCAGCAGCTTTTGGGTGGGACTAGCGGGGGCAGAGACCCAGTACTTC; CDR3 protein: CASSFWVGLAGAETQYF
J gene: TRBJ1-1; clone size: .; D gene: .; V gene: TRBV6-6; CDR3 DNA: TGTGCCAGCAATCGGAACACTGAAGCTTTCTTT; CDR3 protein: CASNRNTEAFF
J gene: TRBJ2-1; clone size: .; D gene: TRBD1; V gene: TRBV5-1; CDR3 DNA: TGCGCCAGCAGCCCAGGACAGGGATACAATGAGCAGTTCTTC; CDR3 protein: CASSPGQGYNEQFF
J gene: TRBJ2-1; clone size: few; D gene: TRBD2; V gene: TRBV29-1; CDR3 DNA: TGCAGCGGGAGCATCCCAGCGGGGGGGCCTGAGCAGTTCTTC; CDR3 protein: CSGSIPAGGPEQFF
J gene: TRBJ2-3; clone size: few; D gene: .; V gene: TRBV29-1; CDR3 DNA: TGCAGCGTTCAGACACAGGGTGGCACAGATACGCAGTATTTT; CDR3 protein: CSVQTQGGTDTQYF
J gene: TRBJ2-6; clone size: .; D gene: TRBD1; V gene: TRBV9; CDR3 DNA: TGTGCCAGCAGCGTAGGAGACAGGGGCTCTGGGGCCAACGTCCTGACTTTC; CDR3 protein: CASSVGDRGSGANVLTF
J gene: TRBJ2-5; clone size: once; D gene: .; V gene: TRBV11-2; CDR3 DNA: TGTGCCAGCAGCCCTGGGACACTTGACCAAGAGACCCAGTACTTC; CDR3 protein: CASSPGTLDQETQYF
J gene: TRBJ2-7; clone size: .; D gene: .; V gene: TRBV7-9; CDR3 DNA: TGTGCCAGCAGGCCTATTGGGGCAGGGGTCTCCTACGGGCAGTACTTC; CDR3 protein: CASRPIGAGVSYGQYF
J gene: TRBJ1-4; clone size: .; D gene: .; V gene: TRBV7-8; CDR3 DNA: TGTGCCAGCAGCCCGATATTCGGGGGAACTAATGAAAAACTGTTTTTT; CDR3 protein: CASSPIFGGTNEKLFF
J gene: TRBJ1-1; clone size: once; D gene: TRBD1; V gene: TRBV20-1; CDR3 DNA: TGCAGTGCCCGGACAGGTACAGAAGCTTTCTTT; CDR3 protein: CSARTGTEAFF
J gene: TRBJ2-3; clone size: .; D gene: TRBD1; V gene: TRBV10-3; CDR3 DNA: TGTGCCATCAGGGGACAGGGCGAGAGGCCAGATACGCAGTATTTT; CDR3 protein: CAIRGQGERPDTQYF
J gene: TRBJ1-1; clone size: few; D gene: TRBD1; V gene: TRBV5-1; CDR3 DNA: TGCGCCAGCAGCTTGACAGGGGCGAACACTGAAGCTTTCTTT; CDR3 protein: CASSLTGANTEAFF